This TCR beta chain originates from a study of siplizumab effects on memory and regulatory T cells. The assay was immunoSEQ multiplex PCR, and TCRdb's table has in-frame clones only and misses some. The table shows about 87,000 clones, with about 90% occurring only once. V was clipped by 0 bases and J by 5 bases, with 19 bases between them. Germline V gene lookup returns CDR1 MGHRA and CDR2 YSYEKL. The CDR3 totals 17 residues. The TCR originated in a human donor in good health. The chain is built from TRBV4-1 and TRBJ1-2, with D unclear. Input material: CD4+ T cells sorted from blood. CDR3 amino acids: CASSQDARDTTGYGYTF. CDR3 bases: TGCGCCAGCAGCCAAGATGCGAGAGACACGACCGGGTATGGCTACACCTTC.